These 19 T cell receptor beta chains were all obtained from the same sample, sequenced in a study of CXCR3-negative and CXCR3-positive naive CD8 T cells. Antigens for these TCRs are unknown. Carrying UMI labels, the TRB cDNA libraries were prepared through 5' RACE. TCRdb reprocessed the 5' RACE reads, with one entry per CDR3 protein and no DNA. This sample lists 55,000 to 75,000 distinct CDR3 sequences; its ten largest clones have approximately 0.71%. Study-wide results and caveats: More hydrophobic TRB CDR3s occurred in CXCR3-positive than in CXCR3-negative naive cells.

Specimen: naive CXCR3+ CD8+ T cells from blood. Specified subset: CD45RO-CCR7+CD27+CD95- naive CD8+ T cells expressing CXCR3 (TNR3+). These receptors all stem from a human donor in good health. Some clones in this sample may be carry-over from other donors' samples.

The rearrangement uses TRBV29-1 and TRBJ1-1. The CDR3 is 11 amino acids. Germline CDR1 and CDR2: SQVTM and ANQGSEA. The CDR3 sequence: CSVDEGPEAFF.

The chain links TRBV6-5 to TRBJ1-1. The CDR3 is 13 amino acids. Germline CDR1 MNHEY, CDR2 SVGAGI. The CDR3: CASSYAVNTEAFF.

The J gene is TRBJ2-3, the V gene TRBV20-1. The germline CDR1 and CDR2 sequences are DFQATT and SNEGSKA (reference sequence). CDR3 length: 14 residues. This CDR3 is CSARVGGSTDTQYF.

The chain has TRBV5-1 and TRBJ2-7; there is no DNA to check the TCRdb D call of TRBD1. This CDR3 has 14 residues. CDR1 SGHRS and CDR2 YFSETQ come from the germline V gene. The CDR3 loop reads CASSLGQGSYEQYF. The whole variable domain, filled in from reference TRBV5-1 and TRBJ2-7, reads KAGVTQTPRYLIKTRGQQVTLSCSPISGHRSVSWYQQTPGQGLQFLFEYFSETQRNKGNFPGRFSGRQFSNSRSEMNVSTLELGDSALYLCASSLGQGSYEQYFGPGTRLTVT.

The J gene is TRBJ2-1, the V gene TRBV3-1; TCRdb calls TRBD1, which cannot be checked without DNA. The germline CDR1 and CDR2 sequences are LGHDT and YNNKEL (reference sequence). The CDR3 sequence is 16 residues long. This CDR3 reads CASSQVAGTDYNEQFF.

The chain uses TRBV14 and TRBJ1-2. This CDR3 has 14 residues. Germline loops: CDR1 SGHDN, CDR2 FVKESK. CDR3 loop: CASSQVQVGGGYTF.

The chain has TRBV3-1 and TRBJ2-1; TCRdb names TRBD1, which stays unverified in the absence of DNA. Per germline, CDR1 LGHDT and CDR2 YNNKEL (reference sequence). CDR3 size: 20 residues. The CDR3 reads CASRINPGTGEGSSYNEQFF.

The CDR3 protein is CASSFTGDGELFF. V is TRBV11-3 and J is TRBJ2-2. The CDR3 covers 13 residues. Germline V gene sequence: CDR1 SGHNT, CDR2 YENEEA.

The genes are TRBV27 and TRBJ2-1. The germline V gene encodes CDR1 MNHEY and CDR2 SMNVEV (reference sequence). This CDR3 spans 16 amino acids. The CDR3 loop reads CASSFGSGSSYNEQFF.

The CDR3 sequence is CSARPRGQGGDQPQHF. This sequence joins TRBV20-1 and TRBJ1-5; without DNA, the TCRdb call of TRBD1 cannot be checked. This CDR3 is 16 amino acids long. Germline V CDR1 and CDR2: DFQATT, SNEGSKA (reference sequence).

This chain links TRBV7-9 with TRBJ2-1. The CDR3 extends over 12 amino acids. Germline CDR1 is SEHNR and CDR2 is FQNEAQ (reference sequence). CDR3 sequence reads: CASSGDYNEQFF.

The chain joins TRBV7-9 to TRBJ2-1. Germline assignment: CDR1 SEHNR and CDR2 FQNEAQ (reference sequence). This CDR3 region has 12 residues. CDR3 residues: CASSLAPDEQFF.

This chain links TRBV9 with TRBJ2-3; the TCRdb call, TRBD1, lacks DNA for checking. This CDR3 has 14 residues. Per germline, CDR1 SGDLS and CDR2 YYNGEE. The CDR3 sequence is CASSGGQSTDTQYF.

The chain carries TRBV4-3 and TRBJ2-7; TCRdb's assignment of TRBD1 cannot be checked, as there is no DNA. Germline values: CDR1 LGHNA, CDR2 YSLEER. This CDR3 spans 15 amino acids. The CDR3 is CASSQDGSQTYEQYF.

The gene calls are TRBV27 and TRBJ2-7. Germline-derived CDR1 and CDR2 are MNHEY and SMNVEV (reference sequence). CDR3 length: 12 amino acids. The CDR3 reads CASWSGRYEQYF.

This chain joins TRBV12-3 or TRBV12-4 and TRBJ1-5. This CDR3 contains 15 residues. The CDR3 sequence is CASSLDSYSNQPQHF.

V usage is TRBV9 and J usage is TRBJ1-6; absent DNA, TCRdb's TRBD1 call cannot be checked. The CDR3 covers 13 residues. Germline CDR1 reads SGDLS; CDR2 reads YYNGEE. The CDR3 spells CASGQGVNSPLHF.

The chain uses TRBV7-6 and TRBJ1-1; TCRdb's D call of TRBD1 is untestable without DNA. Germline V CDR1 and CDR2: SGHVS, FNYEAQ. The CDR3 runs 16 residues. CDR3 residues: CTSSPEAGNPLIRAFF. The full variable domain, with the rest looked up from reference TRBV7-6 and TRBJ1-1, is GAGVSQSPRYKVTKRGQDVALRCDPISGHVSLYWYRQALGQGPEFLTYFNYEAQQDKSGLPNDRFSAERPEGSISTLTIQRTEQRDSAMYRCTSSPEAGNPLIRAFFGQGTRLTVV.

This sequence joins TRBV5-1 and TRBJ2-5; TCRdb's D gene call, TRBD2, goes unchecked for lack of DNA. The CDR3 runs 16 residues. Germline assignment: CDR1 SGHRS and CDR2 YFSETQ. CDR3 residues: CASSLDNSGGQENQYF.